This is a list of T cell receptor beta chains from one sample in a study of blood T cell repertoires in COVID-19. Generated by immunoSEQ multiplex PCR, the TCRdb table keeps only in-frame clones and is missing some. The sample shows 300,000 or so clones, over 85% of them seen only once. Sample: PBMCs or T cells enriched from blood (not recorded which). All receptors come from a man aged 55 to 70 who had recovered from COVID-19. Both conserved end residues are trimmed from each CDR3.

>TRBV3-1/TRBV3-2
ASSQMQAQPQH
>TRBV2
ASRHPGQGFFANTIY
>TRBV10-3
AISATGIEQF
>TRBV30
AWDQDNEQF
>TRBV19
ASSIFAGGFPPLSSYNEQF
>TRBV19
ASSPRTASGNTIY
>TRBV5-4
ASSSDRETNEQF
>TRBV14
ASSPHINTEAF
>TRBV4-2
ASTPAGGITEAF
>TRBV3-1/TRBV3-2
ASSQVDGWTSTDTQY
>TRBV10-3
AIGGGNANEQF
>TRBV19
ASSQQGAGNQPQH
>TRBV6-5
ASSYSGLQTYEQY
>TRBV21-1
ASSKAREHRKGSTEAF
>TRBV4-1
ASSQDLGQGAVYNEQF
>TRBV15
ATSSQTGWDTEAF
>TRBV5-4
ASSLESGTGSLEQY
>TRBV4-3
ASSQYYGGSYEQY
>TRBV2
ASSAGQGHQPQH
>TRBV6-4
ASSLRGEGLAYNEQF
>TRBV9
ASSVGVGGVTEAF
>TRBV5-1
ASSLEQDRNSPLH
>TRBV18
ASSPPSEGAYGYT
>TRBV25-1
ASSELTTGMAF
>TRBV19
ASSSGQATYEQY
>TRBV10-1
ASSPSRNTGELF
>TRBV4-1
ASSPLQGSRNTEAF
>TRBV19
ASSSGTGVNSPLH
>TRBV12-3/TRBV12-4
ASKPDSPASDT
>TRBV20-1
SASRSMNTEAF
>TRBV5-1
ASSLGGHEQF
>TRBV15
ATSTRASSYNEQF
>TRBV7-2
ASSLVPGEGNTIY
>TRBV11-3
ASSLRAGELF
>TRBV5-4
ASSLSGQDHLSGNTIY
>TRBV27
ASSLSGSQGASEQF
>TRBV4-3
ASRQSSGTGNSGANVLT
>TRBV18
ASSPPSGGSEAF
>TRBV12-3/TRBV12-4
ASSFQGVSPLH
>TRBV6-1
ASSGDRGGRNQPQH
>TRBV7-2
ASSLPTRRTGELF
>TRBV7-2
ASSLRDQKETQY
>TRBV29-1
SVGGAGARTEAF
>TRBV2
ASRTDRGSNQPQH
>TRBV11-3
ASTPGGSRRETQY